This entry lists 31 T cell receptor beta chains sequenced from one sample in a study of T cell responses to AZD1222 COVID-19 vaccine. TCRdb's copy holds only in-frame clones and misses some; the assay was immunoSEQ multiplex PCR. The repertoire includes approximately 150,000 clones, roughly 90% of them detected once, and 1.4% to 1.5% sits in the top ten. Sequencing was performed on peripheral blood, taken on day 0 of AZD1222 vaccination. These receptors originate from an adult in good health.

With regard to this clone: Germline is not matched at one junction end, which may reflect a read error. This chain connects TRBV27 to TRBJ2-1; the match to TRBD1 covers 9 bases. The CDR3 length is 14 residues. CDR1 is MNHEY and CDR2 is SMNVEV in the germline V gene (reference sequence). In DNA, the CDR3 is TGTGCCAGCAGTTTGTATGCGCGGACAGGGGATTGGATCTTC. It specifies CASSLYARTGDWIF.

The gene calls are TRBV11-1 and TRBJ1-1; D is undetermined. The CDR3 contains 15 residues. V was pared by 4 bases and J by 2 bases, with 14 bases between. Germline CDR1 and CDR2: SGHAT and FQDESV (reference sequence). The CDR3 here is CASSSGLKINTEAFF. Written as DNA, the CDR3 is TGTGCCAGCAGCTCCGGACTCAAGATAAACACTGAAGCTTTCTTT.

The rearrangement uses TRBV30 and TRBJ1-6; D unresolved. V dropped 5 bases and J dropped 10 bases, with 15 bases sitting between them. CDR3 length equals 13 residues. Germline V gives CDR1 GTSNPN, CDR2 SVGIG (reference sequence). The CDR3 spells CAWPRRPSSPLHF. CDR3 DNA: TGTGCCTGGCCTAGACGGCCAAGCTCACCCCTCCACTTT.

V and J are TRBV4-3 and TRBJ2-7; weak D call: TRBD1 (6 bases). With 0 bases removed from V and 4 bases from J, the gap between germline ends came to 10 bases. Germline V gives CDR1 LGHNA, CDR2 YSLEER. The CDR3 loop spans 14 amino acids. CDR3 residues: CASSQDVGTYEQYF. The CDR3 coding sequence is TGCGCCAGCAGCCAAGATGTGGGGACATACGAGCAGTACTTC.

CDR3 sequence reads: CASSPRGGATGPETQYF. In DNA, the CDR3 is TGTGCCAGCTCACCAAGGGGAGGGGCAACGGGCCCAGAGACCCAGTACTTC. The chain has TRBV18 and TRBJ2-5, with 7 bases that match TRBD2. The CDR3 is 17 residues long. V trimming: 2 bases; J trimming: 4 bases; junction bases outside the gene matches: 13. CDR1 is KGHSH and CDR2 is LQKENI in the germline V gene.

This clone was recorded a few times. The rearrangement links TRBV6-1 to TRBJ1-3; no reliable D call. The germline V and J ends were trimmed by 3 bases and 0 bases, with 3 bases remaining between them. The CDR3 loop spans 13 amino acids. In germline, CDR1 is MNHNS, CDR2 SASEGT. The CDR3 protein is CASSDASGNTIYF. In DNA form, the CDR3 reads TGTGCCAGCAGTGACGCCTCTGGAAACACCATATATTTT.

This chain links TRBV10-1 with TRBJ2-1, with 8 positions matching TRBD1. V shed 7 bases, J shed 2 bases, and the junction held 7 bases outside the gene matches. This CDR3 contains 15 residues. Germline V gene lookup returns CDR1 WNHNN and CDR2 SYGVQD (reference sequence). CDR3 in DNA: TGCGCCAGCACCGCAGACAGGGGCGCCTACAATGAGCAGTTCTTC. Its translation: CASTADRGAYNEQFF.

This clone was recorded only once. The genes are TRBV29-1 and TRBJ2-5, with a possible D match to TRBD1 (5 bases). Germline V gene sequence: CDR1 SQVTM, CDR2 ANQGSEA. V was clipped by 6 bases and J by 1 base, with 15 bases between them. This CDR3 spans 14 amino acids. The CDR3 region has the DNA TGCAGCGTCACTCCCGACAGTGCCCAAGAGACCCAGTACTTC. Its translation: CSVTPDSAQETQYF.

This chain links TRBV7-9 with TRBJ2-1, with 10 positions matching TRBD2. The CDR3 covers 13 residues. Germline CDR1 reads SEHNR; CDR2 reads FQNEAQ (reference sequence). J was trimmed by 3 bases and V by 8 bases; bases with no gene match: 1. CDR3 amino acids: CASGTSVYNEQFF. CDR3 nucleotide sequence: TGTGCCAGCGGGACTAGCGTCTACAATGAGCAGTTCTTC.

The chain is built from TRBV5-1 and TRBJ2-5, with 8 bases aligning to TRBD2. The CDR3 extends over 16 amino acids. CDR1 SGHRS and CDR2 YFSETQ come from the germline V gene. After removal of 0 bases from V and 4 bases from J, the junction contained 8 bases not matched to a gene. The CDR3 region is CASSLGAGTSRETQYF. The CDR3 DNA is TGCGCCAGCAGCTTGGGCGCCGGGACTAGTCGAGAGACCCAGTACTTC.

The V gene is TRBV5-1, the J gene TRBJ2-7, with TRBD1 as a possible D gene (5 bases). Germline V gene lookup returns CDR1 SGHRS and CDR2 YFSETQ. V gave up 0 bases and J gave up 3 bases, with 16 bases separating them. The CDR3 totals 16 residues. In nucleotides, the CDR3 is TGCGCCAGCAGCTTGGACGTGACGGAAGGGGTCTACGAGCAGTACTTC. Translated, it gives CASSLDVTEGVYEQYF.

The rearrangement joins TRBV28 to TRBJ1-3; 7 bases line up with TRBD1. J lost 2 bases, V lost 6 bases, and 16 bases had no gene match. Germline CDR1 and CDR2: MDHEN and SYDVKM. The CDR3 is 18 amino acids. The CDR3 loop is CASREHSGTAHPGNTIYF. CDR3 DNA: TGTGCCAGCAGAGAACATTCCGGGACAGCCCATCCTGGAAACACCATATATTTT.

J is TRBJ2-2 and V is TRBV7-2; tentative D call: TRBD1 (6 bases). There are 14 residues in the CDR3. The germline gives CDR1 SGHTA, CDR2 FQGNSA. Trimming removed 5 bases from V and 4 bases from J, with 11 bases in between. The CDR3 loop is CASSVYRVTGELFF. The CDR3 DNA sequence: TGTGCCAGCAGCGTTTACAGGGTCACCGGGGAGCTGTTTTTT.

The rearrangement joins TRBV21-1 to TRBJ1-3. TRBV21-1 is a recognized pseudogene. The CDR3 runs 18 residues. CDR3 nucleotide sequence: TGTGCCAGCAGCAAACCGGGGGACACTCGGGGCTCTGGAAACACCATATATTTT. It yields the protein CASSKPGDTRGSGNTIYF.

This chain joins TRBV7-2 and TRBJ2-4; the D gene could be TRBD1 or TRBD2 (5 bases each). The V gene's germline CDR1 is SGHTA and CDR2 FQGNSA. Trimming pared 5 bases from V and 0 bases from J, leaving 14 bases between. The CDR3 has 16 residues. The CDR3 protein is CASSIFEGQAKNIQYF. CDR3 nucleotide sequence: TGTGCCAGCAGCATTTTCGAGGGGCAAGCCAAAAACATTCAGTACTTC.

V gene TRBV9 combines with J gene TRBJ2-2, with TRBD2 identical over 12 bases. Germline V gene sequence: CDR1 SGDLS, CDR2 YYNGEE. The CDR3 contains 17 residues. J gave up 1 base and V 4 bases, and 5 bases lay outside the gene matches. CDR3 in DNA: TGTGCCAGCAGCTCCACGACTAGCGGGAGGAACACCGGGGAGCTGTTTTTT. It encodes CASSSTTSGRNTGELFF.

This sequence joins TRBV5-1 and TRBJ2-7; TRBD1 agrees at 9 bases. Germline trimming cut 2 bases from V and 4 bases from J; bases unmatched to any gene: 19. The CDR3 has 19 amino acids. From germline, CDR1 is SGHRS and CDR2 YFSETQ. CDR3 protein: CASSFGPLQGLDRGYEQYF. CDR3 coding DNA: TGCGCCAGCAGCTTTGGGCCCCTACAAGGTCTGGACAGGGGTTACGAGCAGTACTTC.

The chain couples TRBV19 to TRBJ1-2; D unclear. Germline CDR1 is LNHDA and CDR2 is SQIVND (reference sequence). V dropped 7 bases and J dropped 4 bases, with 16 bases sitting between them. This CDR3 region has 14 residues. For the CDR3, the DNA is TGTGCCAGTAAACGTCCGATGGAGGCCTATGGCTACACCTTC. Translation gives CASKRPMEAYGYTF.

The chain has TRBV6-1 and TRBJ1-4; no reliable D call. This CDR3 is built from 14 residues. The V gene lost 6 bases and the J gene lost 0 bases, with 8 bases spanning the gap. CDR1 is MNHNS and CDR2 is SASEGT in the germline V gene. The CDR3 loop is CASSNGATNEKLFF. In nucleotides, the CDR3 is TGTGCCAGCAGCAACGGGGCAACTAATGAAAAACTGTTTTTT.

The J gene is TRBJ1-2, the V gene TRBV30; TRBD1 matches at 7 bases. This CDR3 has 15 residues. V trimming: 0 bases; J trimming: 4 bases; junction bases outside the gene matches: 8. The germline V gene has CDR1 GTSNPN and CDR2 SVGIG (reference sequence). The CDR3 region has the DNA TGTGCCTGGAGTGTACAGGGGCAGTTAGTCTATGGCTACACCTTC. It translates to CAWSVQGQLVYGYTF.

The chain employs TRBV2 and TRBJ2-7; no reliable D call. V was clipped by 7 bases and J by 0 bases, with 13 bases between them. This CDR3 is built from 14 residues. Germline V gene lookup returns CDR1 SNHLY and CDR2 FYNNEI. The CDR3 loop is CASMVERTSYEQYF. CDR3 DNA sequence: TGTGCCAGCATGGTGGAACGAACCTCCTACGAGCAGTACTTC.

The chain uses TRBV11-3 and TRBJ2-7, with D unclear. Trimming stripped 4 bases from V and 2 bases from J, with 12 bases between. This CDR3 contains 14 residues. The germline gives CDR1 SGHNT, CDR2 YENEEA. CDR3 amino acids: CASSSRPVAYEQYF. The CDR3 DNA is TGTGCCAGCAGCTCCAGACCGGTTGCCTACGAGCAGTACTTC. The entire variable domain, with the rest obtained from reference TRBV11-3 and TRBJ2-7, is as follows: EAGVVQSPRYKIIEKKQPVAFWCNPISGHNTLYWYLQNLGQGPELLIRYENEEAVDDSQLPKDRFSAERLKGVDSTLKIQPAELGDSAVYLCASSSRPVAYEQYFGPGTRLTVT.

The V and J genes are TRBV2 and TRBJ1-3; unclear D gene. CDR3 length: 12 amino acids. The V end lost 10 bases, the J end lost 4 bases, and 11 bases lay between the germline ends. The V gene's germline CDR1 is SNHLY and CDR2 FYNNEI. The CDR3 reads CAIGGSGNTIYF. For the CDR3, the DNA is TGTGCCATCGGCGGTTCCGGAAACACCATATATTTT. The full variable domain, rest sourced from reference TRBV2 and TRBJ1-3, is EPEVTQTPSHQVTQMGQEVILRCVPISNHLYFYWYRQILGQKVEFLVSFYNNEISEKSEIFDDQFSVERPDGSNFTLKIRSTKLEDSAMYFCAIGGSGNTIYFGEGSWLTVV.

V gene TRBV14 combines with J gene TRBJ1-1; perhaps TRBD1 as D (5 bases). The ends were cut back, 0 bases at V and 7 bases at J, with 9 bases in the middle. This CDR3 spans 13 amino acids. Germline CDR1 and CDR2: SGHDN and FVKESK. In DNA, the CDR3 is TGTGCCAGCAGCCAAGACAGGGCTGGTGAAGCTTTCTTT. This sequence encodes CASSQDRAGEAFF.

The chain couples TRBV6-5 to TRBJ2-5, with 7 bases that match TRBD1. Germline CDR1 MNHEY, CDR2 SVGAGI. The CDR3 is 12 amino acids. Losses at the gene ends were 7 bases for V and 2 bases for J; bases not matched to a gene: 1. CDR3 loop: CASKDRQETQYF. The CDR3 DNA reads TGTGCCAGCAAGGACAGGCAAGAGACCCAGTACTTC.

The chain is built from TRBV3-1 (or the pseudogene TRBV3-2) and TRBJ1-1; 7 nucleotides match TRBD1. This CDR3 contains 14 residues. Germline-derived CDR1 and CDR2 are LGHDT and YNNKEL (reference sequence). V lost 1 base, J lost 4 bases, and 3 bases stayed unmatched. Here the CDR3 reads CASSQARQGTEAFF. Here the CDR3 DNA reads TGTGCCAGCAGCCAAGCGAGACAGGGCACTGAAGCTTTCTTT.

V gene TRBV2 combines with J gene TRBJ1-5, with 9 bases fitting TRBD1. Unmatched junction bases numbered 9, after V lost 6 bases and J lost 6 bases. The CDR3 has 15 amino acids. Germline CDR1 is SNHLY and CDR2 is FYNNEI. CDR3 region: CASSADRGKSQPQHF. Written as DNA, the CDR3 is TGTGCCAGCAGCGCAGACAGGGGGAAATCTCAGCCCCAGCATTTT.

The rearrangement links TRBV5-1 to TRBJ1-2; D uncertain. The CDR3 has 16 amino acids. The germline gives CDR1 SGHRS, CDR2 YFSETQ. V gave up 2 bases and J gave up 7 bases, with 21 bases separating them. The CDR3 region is CASSFEGGLGFGGYTF. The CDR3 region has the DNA TGCGCCAGCAGCTTCGAAGGAGGGTTGGGCTTCGGTGGCTACACCTTC.

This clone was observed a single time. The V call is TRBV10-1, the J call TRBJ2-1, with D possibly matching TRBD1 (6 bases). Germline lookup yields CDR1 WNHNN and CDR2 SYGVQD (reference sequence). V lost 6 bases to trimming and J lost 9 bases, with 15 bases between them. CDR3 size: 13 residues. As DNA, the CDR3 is TGCGCCAGCAGGGAAACAGGGAATGGTGAGCAGTTCTTC. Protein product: CASRETGNGEQFF.

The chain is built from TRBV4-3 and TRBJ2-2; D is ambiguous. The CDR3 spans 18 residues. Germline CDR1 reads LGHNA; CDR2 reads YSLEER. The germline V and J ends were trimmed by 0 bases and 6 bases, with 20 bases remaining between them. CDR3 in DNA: TGCGCCAGCAGCCAAGACCCCGCAGGCAACCTCGGAGCCGGGGAGCTGTTTTTT. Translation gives CASSQDPAGNLGAGELFF.

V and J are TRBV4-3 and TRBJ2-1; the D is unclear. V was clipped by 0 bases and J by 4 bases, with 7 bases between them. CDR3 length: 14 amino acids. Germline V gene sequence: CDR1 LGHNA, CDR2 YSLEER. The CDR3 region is CASSQDPPYNEQFF. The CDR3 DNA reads TGCGCCAGCAGCCAAGATCCCCCGTACAATGAGCAGTTCTTC.